Detailed here is one T cell receptor beta chain. Germline V gene sequence: CDR1 SGHVS, CDR2 FQNEAQ. V shed 5 bases and J 5 bases; nucleotides not matched to a gene: 8. The CDR3 length is 15 residues. This sample stems from a study of blood T cell repertoires in COVID-19. Whole-study context: Spain, Italy and the United States supplied samples that represented acute and convalescent COVID-19. PBMCs, B-cell-depleted T cells, or T cells provided the cDNA or gDNA that made up the material.

Sequenced by immunoSEQ multiplex PCR; TCRdb stores in-frame clones only, minus some. The table records hundreds of thousands of clones, approximately 86% of them present only once. Sample: PBMCs or T cells enriched from blood (not recorded which). The origin of this receptor is a woman aged 55-70 years who had recovered from COVID-19. This chain links TRBV7-8 with TRBJ1-5; TRBD1 agrees at 8 bases. CDR3 region: CASSPSDRADQPQHF. Here the CDR3 DNA reads TGTGCCAGCAGCCCTTCGGACAGGGCGGATCAGCCCCAGCATTTT.